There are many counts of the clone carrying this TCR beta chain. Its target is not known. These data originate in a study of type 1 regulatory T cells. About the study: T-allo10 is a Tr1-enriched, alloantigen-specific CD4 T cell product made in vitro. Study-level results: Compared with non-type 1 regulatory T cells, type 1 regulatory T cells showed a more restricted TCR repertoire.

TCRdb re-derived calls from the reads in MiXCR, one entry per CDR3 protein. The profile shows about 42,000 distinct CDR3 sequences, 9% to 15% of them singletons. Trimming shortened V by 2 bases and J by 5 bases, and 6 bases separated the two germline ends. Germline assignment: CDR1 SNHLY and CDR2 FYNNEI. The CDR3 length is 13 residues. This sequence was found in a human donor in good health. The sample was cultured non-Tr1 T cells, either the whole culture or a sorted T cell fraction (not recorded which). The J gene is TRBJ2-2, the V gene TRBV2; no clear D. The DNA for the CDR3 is TGTGCCAGCAGTGAACAGGCTACCGGGGAGCTGTTTTTT. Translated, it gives CASSEQATGELFF.